This T cell receptor (beta chain) was profiled in a study of type 1 regulatory T cells. Across the study: An in vitro protocol generated T-allo10, a Tr1-enriched, alloantigen-specific CD4 T cell product. Study-wide results and caveats: Compared with non-type 1 regulatory T cells, type 1 regulatory T cells showed a more restricted TCR repertoire.

The sample holds a few counts of this clonotype. Its antigen is as yet unknown. V lost 4 bases and J lost 1, with 5 bases in between. Germline V gene sequence: CDR1 KGHDR, CDR2 SFDVKD. The CDR3 loop spans 13 amino acids. From the reads, TCRdb called clonotypes with MiXCR, one entry per CDR3 protein. The profile shows about 59,000 distinct CDR3 sequences, over 50% of them singletons. This sequence originates from a human donor in good health. This sequence joins TRBV24-1 and TRBJ2-3, with D unresolved. What was sequenced was cultured non-Tr1 T cells, either the whole culture or a sorted T cell fraction (not recorded which). The CDR3 DNA reads as TGTGCCACCAGTGAAGAGGGCACAGATACGCAGTATTTT. This codes for CATSEEGTDTQYF.